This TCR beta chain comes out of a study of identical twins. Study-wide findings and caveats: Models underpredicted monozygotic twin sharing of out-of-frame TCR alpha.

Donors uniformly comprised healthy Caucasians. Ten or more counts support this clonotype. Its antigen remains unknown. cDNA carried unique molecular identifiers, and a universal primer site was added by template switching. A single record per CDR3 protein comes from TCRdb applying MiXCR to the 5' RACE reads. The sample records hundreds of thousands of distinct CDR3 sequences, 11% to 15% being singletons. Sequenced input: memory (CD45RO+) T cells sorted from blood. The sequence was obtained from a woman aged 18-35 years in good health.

CDR3 amino acids: CASSLISWGTSGPDTQYF. In nucleotides, the CDR3 is TGTGCCAGCAGCTTAATATCGTGGGGGACTAGTGGCCCAGATACGCAGTATTTT. The chain couples TRBV11-2 to TRBJ2-3; 8 nucleotides agree with TRBD2. The CDR3 runs to 18 residues. Germline CDR1 SGHAT, CDR2 FQNNGV. J gave up 4 bases and V 2 bases, and 14 bases lay outside the gene matches.